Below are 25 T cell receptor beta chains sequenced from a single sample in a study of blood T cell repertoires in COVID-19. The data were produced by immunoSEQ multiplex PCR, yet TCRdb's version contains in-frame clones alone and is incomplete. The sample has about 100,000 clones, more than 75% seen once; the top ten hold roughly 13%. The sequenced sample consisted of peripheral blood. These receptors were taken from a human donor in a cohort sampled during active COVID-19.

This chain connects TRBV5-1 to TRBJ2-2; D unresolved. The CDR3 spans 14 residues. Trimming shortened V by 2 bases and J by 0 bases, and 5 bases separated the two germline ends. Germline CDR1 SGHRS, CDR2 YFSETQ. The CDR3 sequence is CASSFLANTGELFF. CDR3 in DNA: TGCGCCAGCAGCTTCCTAGCGAACACCGGGGAGCTGTTTTTT.

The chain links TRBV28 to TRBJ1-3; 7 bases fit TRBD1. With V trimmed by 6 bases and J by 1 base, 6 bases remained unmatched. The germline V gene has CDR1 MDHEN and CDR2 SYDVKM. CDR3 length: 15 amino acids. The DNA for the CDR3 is TGTGCCAGCAGGCCCAGGGGGAAGTCTGGAAACACCATATATTTT. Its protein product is CASRPRGKSGNTIYF.

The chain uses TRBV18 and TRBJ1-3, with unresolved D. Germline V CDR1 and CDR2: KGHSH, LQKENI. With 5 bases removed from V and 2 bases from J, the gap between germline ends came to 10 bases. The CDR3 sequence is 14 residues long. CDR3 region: CASSLSGAGNTIYF. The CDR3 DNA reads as TGTGCCAGCTCATTATCCGGAGCTGGAAACACCATATATTTT.

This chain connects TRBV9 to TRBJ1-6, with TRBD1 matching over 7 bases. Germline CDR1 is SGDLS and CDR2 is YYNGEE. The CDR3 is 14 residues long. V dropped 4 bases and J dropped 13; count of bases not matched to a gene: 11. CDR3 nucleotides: TGTGCCAGCAGCCCCCTGCAGGGGGGTTGGCCCCTCCACTTT. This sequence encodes CASSPLQGGWPLHF.

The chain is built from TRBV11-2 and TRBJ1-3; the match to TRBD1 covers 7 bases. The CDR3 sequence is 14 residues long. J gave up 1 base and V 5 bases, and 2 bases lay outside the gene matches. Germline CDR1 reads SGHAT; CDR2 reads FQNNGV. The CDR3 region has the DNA TGTGCCAGCAGCGACAGGGCATCTGGAAACACCATATATTTT. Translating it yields CASSDRASGNTIYF.

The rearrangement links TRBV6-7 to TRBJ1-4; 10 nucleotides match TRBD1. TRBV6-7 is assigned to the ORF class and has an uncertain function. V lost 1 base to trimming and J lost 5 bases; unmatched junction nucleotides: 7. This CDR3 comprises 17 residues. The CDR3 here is CASSYFWDRGQNEKLFF. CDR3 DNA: TGTGCCAGCAGTTACTTCTGGGACAGGGGACAAAATGAAAAACTGTTTTTT.

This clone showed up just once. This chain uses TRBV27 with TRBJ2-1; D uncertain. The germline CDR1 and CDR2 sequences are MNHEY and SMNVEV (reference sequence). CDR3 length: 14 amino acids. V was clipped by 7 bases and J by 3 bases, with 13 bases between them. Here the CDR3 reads CASKEAVRYNEQFF. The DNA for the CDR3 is TGTGCCAGCAAAGAGGCGGTGCGCTACAATGAGCAGTTCTTC.

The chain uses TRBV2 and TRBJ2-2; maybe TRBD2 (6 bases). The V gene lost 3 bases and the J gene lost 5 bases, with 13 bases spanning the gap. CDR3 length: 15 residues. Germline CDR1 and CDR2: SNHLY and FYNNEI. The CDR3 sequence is CASSDRREGTGELFF. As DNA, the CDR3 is TGTGCCAGCAGTGACAGGAGGGAAGGAACCGGGGAGCTGTTTTTT.

This chain's CDR3 is CATLGEYEQYF. In DNA, the CDR3 is TGTGCCACCCTGGGAGAGTACGAGCAGTACTTC. The rearrangement links TRBV19 to TRBJ2-7; tentative D call: TRBD2 (5 bases). Germline-derived CDR1 and CDR2 are LNHDA and SQIVND (reference sequence). The CDR3 contains 11 residues. Between the trimmed V and J ends, which lost 10 bases and 4 bases, there was a span of 11 bases.

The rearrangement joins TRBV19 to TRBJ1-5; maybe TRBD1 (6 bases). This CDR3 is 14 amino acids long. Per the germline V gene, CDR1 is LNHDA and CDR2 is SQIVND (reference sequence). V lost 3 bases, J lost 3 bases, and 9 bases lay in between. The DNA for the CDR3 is TGTGCCAGTAGTATTACAGGGCCCAATCAGCCCCAGCATTTT. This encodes CASSITGPNQPQHF. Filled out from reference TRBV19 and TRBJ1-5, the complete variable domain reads DGGITQSPKYLFRKEGQNVTLSCEQNLNHDAMYWYRQDPGQGLRLIYYSQIVNDFQKGDIAEGYSVSREKKESFPLTVTSAQKNPTAFYLCASSITGPNQPQHFGDGTRLSIL.

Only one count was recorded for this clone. The CDR3 loop reads CATSDGLSPVNEQFF. For the CDR3, the DNA is TGTGCCACCAGTGATGGACTTAGCCCGGTCAATGAGCAGTTCTTC. This sequence joins TRBV24-1 and TRBJ2-1, with D tentatively TRBD2 (5 bases). V lost 3 bases and J 6 bases, leaving 14 bases between the germline ends. Germline CDR1 KGHDR, CDR2 SFDVKD. CDR3 size: 15 residues.

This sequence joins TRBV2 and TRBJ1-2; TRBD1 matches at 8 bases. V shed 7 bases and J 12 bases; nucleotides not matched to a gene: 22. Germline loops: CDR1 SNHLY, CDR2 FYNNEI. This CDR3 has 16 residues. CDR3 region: CASKKNTGTGASGDTF. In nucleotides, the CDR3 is TGTGCCAGCAAAAAAAACACCGGGACAGGAGCTTCTGGGGACACCTTC.

DNA of the CDR3: TGTGCCAGCAGTTACGGGCAGGGCCCCAACAATGAGCAGTTCTTC. Translation gives CASSYGQGPNNEQFF. The J gene is TRBJ2-1, the V gene TRBV6-5, with TRBD1 as a possible D gene (5 bases). CDR1 MNHEY and CDR2 SVGAGI come from the germline V gene. The CDR3 covers 15 residues. With 2 bases removed from V and 5 bases from J, the gap between germline ends came to 13 bases.

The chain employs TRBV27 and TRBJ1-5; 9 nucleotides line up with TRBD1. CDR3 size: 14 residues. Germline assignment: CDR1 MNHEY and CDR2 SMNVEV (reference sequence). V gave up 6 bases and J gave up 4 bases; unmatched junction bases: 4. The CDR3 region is CASSGQGLNQPQHF. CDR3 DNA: TGTGCCAGCAGCGGACAGGGGCTAAATCAGCCCCAGCATTTT.

CDR3 protein: CASSPDSFGEQFF. The CDR3 nucleotides read TGTGCCAGCAGCCCAGACAGTTTTGGTGAGCAGTTCTTC. The chain recombines TRBV7-2 with TRBJ2-1, with TRBD1 as a possible D gene (5 bases). Germline CDR1 and CDR2: SGHTA and FQGNSA. The CDR3 consists of 13 residues. Deletions cut 5 bases from V and 9 bases from J, with 14 bases between.

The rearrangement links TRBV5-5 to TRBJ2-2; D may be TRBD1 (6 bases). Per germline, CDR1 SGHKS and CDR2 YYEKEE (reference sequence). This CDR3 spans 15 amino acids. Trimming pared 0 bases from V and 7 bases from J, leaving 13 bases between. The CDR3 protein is CASSLGGHLYGELFF. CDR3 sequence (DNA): TGTGCCAGCAGCTTGGGGGGACACCTTTACGGGGAGCTGTTTTTT.

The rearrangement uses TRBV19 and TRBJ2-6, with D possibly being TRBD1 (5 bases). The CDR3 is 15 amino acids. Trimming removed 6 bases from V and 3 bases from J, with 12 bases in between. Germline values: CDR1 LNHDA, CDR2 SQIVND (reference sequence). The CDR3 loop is CASRRQIFGANVLTF. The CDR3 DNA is TGTGCCAGTAGGCGACAGATCTTTGGGGCCAACGTCCTGACTTTC.

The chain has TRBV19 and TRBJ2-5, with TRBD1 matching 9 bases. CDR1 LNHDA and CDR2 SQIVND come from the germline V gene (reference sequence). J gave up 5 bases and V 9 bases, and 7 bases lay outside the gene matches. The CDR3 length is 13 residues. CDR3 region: CASNRGLRETQYF. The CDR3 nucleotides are TGTGCCAGCAACAGGGGGCTACGTGAGACCCAGTACTTC.

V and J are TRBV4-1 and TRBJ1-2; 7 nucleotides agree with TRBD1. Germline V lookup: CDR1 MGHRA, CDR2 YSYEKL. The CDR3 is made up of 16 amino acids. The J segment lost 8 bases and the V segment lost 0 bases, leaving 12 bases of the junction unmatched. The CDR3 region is CASSQDTAGGRVGYTF. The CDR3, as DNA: TGCGCCAGCAGCCAAGATACGGCAGGGGGACGCGTGGGCTACACCTTC.

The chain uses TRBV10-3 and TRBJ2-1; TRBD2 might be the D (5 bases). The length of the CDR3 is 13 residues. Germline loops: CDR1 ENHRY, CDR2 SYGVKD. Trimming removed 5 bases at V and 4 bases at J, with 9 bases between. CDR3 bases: TGTGCCATCAGTCCGGACTCGTACAATGAGCAGTTCTTC. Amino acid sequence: CAISPDSYNEQFF.

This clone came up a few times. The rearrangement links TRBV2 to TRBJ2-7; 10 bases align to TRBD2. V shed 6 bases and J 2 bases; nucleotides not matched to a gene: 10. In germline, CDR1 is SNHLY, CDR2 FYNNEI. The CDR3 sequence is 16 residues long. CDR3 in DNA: TGTGCCAGCAGGAAACTGGGACTAGCGAATCCCTACGAGCAGTACTTC. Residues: CASRKLGLANPYEQYF.

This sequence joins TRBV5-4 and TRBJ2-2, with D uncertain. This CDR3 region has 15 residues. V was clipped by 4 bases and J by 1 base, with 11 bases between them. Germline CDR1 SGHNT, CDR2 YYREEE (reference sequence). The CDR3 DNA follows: TGTGCCAGCAGCAGCGATCTCCTGAACACCGGGGAGCTGTTTTTT. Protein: CASSSDLLNTGELFF.

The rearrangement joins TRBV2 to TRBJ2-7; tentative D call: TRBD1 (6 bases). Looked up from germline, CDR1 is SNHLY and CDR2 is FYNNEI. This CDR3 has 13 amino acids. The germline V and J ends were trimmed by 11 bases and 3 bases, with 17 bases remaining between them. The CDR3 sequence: CAGGRGRDYEQYF. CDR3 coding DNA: TGTGCCGGGGGCCGGGGCAGGGACTACGAGCAGTACTTC. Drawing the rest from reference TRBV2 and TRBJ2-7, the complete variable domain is EPEVTQTPSHQVTQMGQEVILRCVPISNHLYFYWYRQILGQKVEFLVSFYNNEISEKSEIFDDQFSVERPDGSNFTLKIRSTKLEDSAMYFCAGGRGRDYEQYFGPGTRLTVT.

CDR3 residues: CASSLVSGQGGNQPQHF. CDR3 DNA sequence: TGTGCCAGCAGCTTAGTATCGGGACAGGGGGGCAATCAGCCCCAGCATTTT. V and J are TRBV7-6 and TRBJ1-5; 11 nucleotides agree with TRBD1. There are 17 residues in the CDR3. The V gene end was trimmed by 1 base and the J gene end by 2 bases; junction bases not matched to a gene: 4. The germline V gene encodes CDR1 SGHVS and CDR2 FNYEAQ. Drawing the rest from reference TRBV7-6 and TRBJ1-5, the complete variable domain is GAGVSQSPRYKVTKRGQDVALRCDPISGHVSLYWYRQALGQGPEFLTYFNYEAQQDKSGLPNDRFSAERPEGSISTLTIQRTEQRDSAMYRCASSLVSGQGGNQPQHFGDGTRLSIL.

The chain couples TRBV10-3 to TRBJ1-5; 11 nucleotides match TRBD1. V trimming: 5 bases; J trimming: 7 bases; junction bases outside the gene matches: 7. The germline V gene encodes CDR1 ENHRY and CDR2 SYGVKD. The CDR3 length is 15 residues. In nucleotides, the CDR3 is TGTGCCATCAGTTCTGCCGGACAGGGGGCGCAGCCCCAGCATTTT. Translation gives CAISSAGQGAQPQHF.